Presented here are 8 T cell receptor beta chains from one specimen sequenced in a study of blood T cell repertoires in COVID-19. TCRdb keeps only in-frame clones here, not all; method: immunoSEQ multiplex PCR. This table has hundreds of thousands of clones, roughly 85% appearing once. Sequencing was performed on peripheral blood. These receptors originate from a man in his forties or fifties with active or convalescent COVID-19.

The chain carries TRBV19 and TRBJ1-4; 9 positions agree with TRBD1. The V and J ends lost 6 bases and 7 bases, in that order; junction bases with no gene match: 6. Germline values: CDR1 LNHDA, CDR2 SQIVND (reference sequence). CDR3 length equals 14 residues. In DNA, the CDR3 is TGTGCCAGTAGATCAACAGGGGGCATTGAAAAACTGTTTTTT. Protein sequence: CASRSTGGIEKLFF.

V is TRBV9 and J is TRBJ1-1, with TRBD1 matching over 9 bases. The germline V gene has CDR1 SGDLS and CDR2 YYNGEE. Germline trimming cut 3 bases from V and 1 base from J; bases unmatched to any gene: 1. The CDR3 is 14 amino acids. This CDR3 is CASSEDRGNTEAFF. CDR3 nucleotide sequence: TGTGCCAGCAGCGAGGACAGGGGGAACACTGAAGCTTTCTTT.

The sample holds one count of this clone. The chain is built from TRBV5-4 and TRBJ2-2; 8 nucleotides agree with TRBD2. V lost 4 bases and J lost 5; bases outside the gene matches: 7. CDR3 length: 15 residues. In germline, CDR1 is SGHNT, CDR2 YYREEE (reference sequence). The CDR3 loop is CASSRSGSWTGELFF. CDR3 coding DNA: TGTGCCAGCAGCAGGAGCGGGAGTTGGACCGGGGAGCTGTTTTTT. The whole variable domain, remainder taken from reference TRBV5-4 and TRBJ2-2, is ETGVTQSPTHLIKTRGQQVTLRCSSQSGHNTVSWYQQALGQGPQFIFQYYREEENGRGNFPPRFSGLQFPNYSSELNVNALELDDSALYLCASSRSGSWTGELFFGEGSRLTVL.

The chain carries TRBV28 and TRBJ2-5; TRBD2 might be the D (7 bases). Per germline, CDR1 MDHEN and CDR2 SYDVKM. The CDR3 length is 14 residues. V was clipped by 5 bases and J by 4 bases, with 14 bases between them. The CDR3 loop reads CASSHTRGGETQYF. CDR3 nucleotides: TGTGCCAGCAGTCATACGAGGGGGGGAGAGACCCAGTACTTC.

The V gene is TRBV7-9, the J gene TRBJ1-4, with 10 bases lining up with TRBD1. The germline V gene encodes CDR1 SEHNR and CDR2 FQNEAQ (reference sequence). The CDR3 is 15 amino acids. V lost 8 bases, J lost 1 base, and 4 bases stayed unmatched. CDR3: CASSWTGGTNEKLFF. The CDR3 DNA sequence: TGTGCCAGCTCATGGACAGGGGGAACTAATGAAAAACTGTTTTTT.

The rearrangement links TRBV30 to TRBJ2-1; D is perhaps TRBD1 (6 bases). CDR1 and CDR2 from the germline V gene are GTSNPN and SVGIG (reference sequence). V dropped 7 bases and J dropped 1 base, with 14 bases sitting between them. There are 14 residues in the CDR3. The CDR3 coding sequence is TGTGCCTCCCGACAGGCCGCGTCCTACAATGAGCAGTTCTTC. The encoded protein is CASRQAASYNEQFF.

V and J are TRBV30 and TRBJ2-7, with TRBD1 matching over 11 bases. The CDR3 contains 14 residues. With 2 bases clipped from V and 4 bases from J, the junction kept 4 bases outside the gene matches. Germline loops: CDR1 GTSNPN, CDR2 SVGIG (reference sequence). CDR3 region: CAWSRGQGAYEQYF. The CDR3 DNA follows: TGTGCCTGGAGTCGCGGACAGGGGGCTTACGAGCAGTACTTC.

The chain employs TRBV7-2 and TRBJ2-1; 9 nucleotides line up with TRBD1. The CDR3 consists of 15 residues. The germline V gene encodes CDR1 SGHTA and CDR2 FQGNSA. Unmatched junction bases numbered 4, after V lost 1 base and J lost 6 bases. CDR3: CASSLGTGAANEQFF. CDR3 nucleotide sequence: TGTGCCAGCAGCTTAGGGACAGGGGCCGCCAATGAGCAGTTCTTC. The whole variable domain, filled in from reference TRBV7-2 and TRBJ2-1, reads GAGVSQSPSNKVTEKGKDVELRCDPISGHTALYWYRQSLGQGLEFLIYFQGNSAPDKSGLPSDRFSAERTGGSVSTLTIQRTQQEDSAVYLCASSLGTGAANEQFFGPGTRLTVL.